This TCR beta chain was sequenced in a study of Graves' ophthalmopathy and Graves' hyperthyroidism. Study-wide context: Stable hyperthyroidism meant no progression to ophthalmopathy within 18 months of follow-up.

Germline CDR1 is SQVTM and CDR2 is ANQGSEA. The V end lost 3 bases, the J end lost 4 bases, and 12 bases lay between the germline ends. This CDR3 has 13 amino acids. Included hyperthyroidism patients were aged 18 to 65 and newly diagnosed (under 2 months' duration). As the template, RNA transcripts were used to amplify TCR beta CDR3 regions. HTBI-primed first-round RT-PCR preceded second-round multiplex PCR. TCRdb passed the multiplex PCR reads through MiXCR, listing each CDR3 protein once. The repertoire consists of 900,000 to 1,200,000 distinct CDR3 sequences, with about two fifths occurring once and the leading ten covering roughly 10%. This clonotype has ten or more counts. What it recognizes is unknown. Study results and caveats: Clonotypes were expanded in thyroid at above 0.001 frequency, and most also appeared in blood.

This TCR was recovered from an adult man with Graves' hyperthyroidism. The V gene is TRBV29-1, the J gene TRBJ1-2; tentative D call: TRBD1 (5 bases). Material for sequencing was peripheral blood or thyroid tissue (not recorded which). This CDR3 is CSVDLGQRYGYTF. CDR3 nucleotides: TGCAGCGTTGATCTGGGGCAACGCTATGGCTACACCTTC.